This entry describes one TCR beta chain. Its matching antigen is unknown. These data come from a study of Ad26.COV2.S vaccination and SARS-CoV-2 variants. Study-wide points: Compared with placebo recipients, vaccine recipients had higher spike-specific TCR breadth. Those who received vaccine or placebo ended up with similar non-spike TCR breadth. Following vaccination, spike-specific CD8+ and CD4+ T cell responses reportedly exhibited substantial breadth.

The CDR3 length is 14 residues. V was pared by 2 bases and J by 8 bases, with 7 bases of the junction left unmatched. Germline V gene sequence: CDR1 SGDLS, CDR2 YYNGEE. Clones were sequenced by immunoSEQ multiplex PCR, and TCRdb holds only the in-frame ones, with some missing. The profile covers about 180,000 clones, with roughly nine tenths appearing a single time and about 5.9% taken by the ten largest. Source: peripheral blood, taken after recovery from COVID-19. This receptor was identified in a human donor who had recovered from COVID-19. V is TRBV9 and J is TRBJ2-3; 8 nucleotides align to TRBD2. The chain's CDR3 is CASSVGTSSGTQYF. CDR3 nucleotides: TGTGCCAGCAGCGTTGGGACTAGTTCTGGTACGCAGTATTTT.